This T cell receptor (beta chain) is drawn from a study of T cells after yellow fever vaccination. This clonotype turned up a few times. The target antigen is unknown. The CDR3 covers 15 residues. CDR1 and CDR2 (germline): LGHNA, YNFKEQ. Trimming removed 0 bases from V and 4 bases from J; junction bases left unmatched: 6. Study results and caveats: Of the clonotypes, a small share occurred in both CD4 and CD8 compartments. A large majority of primary-vaccination clones showed up again after the booster (about 97% CD4, roughly 88% CD8).

5'RACE template switching generated TCR cDNA, adding a universal primer site and UMIs. MiXCR, run by TCRdb on the 5' RACE reads, gives a single entry per CDR3 protein. The sample contains approximately 260,000 distinct CDR3 sequences, approximately 13% of which appear only once. This specimen was CD4+ T cells sorted from PBMCs, taken 45 days after the yellow fever booster vaccination. The chain employs TRBV4-2 and TRBJ2-7, with 7 bases aligning to TRBD1. The sequence derives from a man in his thirties or forties who received the YFV17D yellow fever vaccine. CDR3 coding DNA: TGTGCCAGCAGCCAAGATCAGGGACAGACTTACGAGCAGTACTTC. Its translation is CASSQDQGQTYEQYF.